This is a list of T cell receptor beta chains from one sample in a study of T cells in localized non-small cell lung cancer. Assay: immunoSEQ multiplex PCR; the TCRdb copy retains only in-frame clones and omits some. The sample records roughly 34,000 clones, just under 80% being singletons. The sample consisted of peripheral blood, taken before any cancer treatment. The receptors were sampled from a male donor aged 60 or over with stage II squamous cell lung carcinoma. Each CDR3 is given with its conserved first and last residue. The order of the fields is V gene, D gene, J gene, clone size, CDR3 protein, CDR3 DNA. A D gene is named only where the DNA matches it firmly. Size is omitted from some rows. Given values are once, few, many or a class for expanded clones.

v_call: TRBV9
d_call: NA
j_call: TRBJ1-1
clone_size: NA
cdr3_aa: CASSGRMDRPGTEAFF
cdr3_nt: TGTGCCAGCAGCGGTAGGATGGACCGCCCGGGGACTGAAGCTTTCTTT

v_call: TRBV7-3
d_call: TRBD2
j_call: TRBJ2-1
clone_size: NA
cdr3_aa: CASSWAPGLAGVNEQFF
cdr3_nt: TGTGCCAGCAGCTGGGCCCCGGGACTAGCGGGAGTGAATGAGCAGTTCTTC

v_call: TRBV7-3
d_call: NA
j_call: TRBJ1-1
clone_size: few
cdr3_aa: CATSAGGAMKAFF
cdr3_nt: TGTGCCACATCCGCGGGAGGGGCGATGAAAGCTTTCTTT

v_call: TRBV7-2
d_call: NA
j_call: TRBJ1-1
clone_size: NA
cdr3_aa: CASSLQGLNTEAFF
cdr3_nt: TGTGCCAGCAGCTTACAGGGTTTGAACACTGAAGCTTTCTTT

v_call: TRBV6-5
d_call: TRBD1
j_call: TRBJ1-2
clone_size: NA
cdr3_aa: CASSFDRDSYGYTF
cdr3_nt: TGTGCCAGCAGTTTCGACAGGGACTCCTATGGCTACACCTTC

v_call: TRBV19
d_call: NA
j_call: TRBJ1-5
clone_size: once
cdr3_aa: CASNDNGGGGQPQHF
cdr3_nt: TGTGCCAGTAACGACAACGGGGGCGGGGGTCAGCCCCAGCATTTT

v_call: TRBV27
d_call: TRBD2
j_call: TRBJ2-1
clone_size: NA
cdr3_aa: CASSAGLAGGHDNEQFF
cdr3_nt: TGTGCCAGCAGTGCGGGACTAGCGGGAGGGCACGACAATGAGCAGTTCTTC

v_call: TRBV5-1
d_call: TRBD2
j_call: TRBJ2-7
clone_size: NA
cdr3_aa: CASSLSTSGSLYEQYF
cdr3_nt: TGCGCCAGCAGCCTATCAACTAGCGGGAGTTTGTACGAGCAGTACTTC

v_call: TRBV5-4
d_call: TRBD2
j_call: TRBJ2-5
clone_size: NA
cdr3_aa: CASSLVLAATETQYF
cdr3_nt: TGTGCCAGCAGCTTGGTGCTAGCGGCAACGGAGACCCAGTACTTC

v_call: TRBV6-5
d_call: TRBD1
j_call: TRBJ1-6
clone_size: NA
cdr3_aa: CASSYSPRQGTSPLHF
cdr3_nt: TGTGCCAGCAGTTACTCACCCCGACAGGGGACTTCACCCCTCCACTTT

v_call: TRBV6-1
d_call: NA
j_call: TRBJ1-5
clone_size: NA
cdr3_aa: CASSELTQPQHF
cdr3_nt: TGTGCCAGCAGTGAGTTAACCCAGCCCCAGCATTTT

v_call: TRBV5-6
d_call: NA
j_call: TRBJ1-4
clone_size: NA
cdr3_aa: CASSLQGVGSEKLFF
cdr3_nt: TGTGCCAGCAGCCTTCAGGGCGTAGGGAGTGAAAAACTGTTTTTT

v_call: TRBV5-1
d_call: TRBD1
j_call: TRBJ2-7
clone_size: NA
cdr3_aa: CASSPGQGSSYEQYF
cdr3_nt: TGCGCCAGCAGCCCTGGACAGGGCAGCTCCTACGAGCAGTACTTC

v_call: TRBV7-2
d_call: NA
j_call: TRBJ1-1
clone_size: NA
cdr3_aa: CASSLAGLGNTEAFF
cdr3_nt: TGTGCCAGCAGCTTAGCAGGTCTTGGGAACACTGAAGCTTTCTTT

v_call: TRBV4-2
d_call: TRBD1
j_call: TRBJ2-7
clone_size: NA
cdr3_aa: CASSLYRGSSYEQYF
cdr3_nt: TGTGCCAGCAGCCTCTACAGGGGGTCATCCTACGAGCAGTACTTC

v_call: TRBV19
d_call: TRBD1
j_call: TRBJ1-5
clone_size: NA
cdr3_aa: CASSVGQGWQPQHF
cdr3_nt: TGTGCCAGTAGTGTTGGACAGGGGTGGCAGCCCCAGCATTTT

v_call: TRBV6-1
d_call: NA
j_call: TRBJ2-5
clone_size: NA
cdr3_aa: CASSEGGLQETQYF
cdr3_nt: TGTGCCAGCAGTGAAGGGGGGTTGCAGGAGACCCAGTACTTC

v_call: TRBV2
d_call: NA
j_call: TRBJ1-6
clone_size: NA
cdr3_aa: CASSGDGGSPLHF
cdr3_nt: TGTGCCAGCAGTGGGGACGGGGGATCACCCCTCCACTTT

v_call: TRBV13
d_call: NA
j_call: TRBJ1-6
clone_size: NA
cdr3_aa: CASSLAASGGYNSPLHF
cdr3_nt: TGTGCCAGCAGCCTCGCAGCGTCGGGGGGCTATAATTCACCCCTCCACTTT

v_call: TRBV2
d_call: NA
j_call: TRBJ1-2
clone_size: NA
cdr3_aa: CASRGGLDRRWGYTF
cdr3_nt: TGTGCCAGCAGGGGGGGCCTCGACAGGCGGTGGGGCTACACCTTC

v_call: TRBV19
d_call: NA
j_call: TRBJ2-1
clone_size: NA
cdr3_aa: CASTESWGRNEQFF
cdr3_nt: TGTGCCAGTACGGAGAGCTGGGGGAGGAATGAGCAGTTCTTC

v_call: TRBV2
d_call: TRBD2
j_call: TRBJ2-2
clone_size: NA
cdr3_aa: CASSEYPNVAGAQKAINTGELFF
cdr3_nt: TGTGCCAGCAGTGAATACCCGAATGTAGCGGGAGCTCAAAAGGCGATCAACACCGGGGAGCTGTTTTTT

v_call: TRBV2
d_call: NA
j_call: TRBJ2-3
clone_size: NA
cdr3_aa: CASSEPGGKDTQYF
cdr3_nt: TGTGCCAGCAGTGAACCCGGGGGCAAAGATACGCAGTATTTT

v_call: TRBV5-1
d_call: TRBD1
j_call: TRBJ2-1
clone_size: NA
cdr3_aa: CASSLAGQGTNEQFF
cdr3_nt: TGCGCCAGCAGCTTGGCCGGACAGGGGACGAATGAGCAGTTCTTC

v_call: TRBV19
d_call: TRBD1
j_call: TRBJ1-1
clone_size: NA
cdr3_aa: CASSRQGRGNTEAFF
cdr3_nt: TGTGCCAGTAGCCGACAGGGCAGGGGGAACACTGAAGCTTTCTTT

v_call: TRBV7-9
d_call: TRBD2
j_call: TRBJ2-1
clone_size: few
cdr3_aa: CASSLIPGLAGRGGNEQFF
cdr3_nt: TGTGCCAGCAGCTTAATCCCGGGACTAGCGGGGAGAGGGGGAAATGAGCAGTTCTTC

v_call: TRBV30
d_call: NA
j_call: TRBJ1-6
clone_size: NA
cdr3_aa: CAWSPESRSPLHF
cdr3_nt: TGTGCCTGGAGCCCGGAGTCCCGATCACCCCTCCACTTT

v_call: TRBV9
d_call: NA
j_call: TRBJ1-1
clone_size: NA
cdr3_aa: CASSVGGGSLVAFF
cdr3_nt: TGTGCCAGCAGCGTGGGGGGTGGCAGCTTGGTGGCTTTCTTT

v_call: TRBV28
d_call: TRBD1
j_call: TRBJ1-1
clone_size: NA
cdr3_aa: CASRSRDSELEAFF
cdr3_nt: TGTGCCAGCAGGAGCCGGGACAGCGAATTGGAAGCTTTCTTT

v_call: TRBV2
d_call: NA
j_call: TRBJ1-5
clone_size: NA
cdr3_aa: CASSGTFSNQPQHF
cdr3_nt: TGTGCCAGCAGTGGGACATTTAGCAATCAGCCCCAGCATTTT

v_call: TRBV30
d_call: NA
j_call: TRBJ1-2
clone_size: few
cdr3_aa: CAGSTGRSLSGYTF
cdr3_nt: TGTGCCGGGTCAACGGGACGGAGCCTCTCTGGCTACACCTTC

v_call: TRBV5-4
d_call: NA
j_call: TRBJ1-1
clone_size: NA
cdr3_aa: CASSSSGLTEAFF
cdr3_nt: TGTGCCAGCAGCTCCTCAGGACTCACTGAAGCTTTCTTT

v_call: TRBV28
d_call: NA
j_call: TRBJ2-1
clone_size: NA
cdr3_aa: CASRIGYNEQFF
cdr3_nt: TGTGCCAGCAGAATAGGTTATAATGAGCAGTTCTTC

v_call: TRBV7-9
d_call: TRBD2
j_call: TRBJ2-1
clone_size: NA
cdr3_aa: CASSPIGLAGGPEQFF
cdr3_nt: TGTGCCAGCAGCCCGATTGGACTAGCGGGGGGGCCCGAGCAGTTCTTC

v_call: TRBV18
d_call: TRBD1
j_call: TRBJ1-1
clone_size: NA
cdr3_aa: CASSIQGAGDTEAFF
cdr3_nt: TGTGCCAGCTCAATACAGGGGGCAGGGGACACTGAAGCTTTCTTT